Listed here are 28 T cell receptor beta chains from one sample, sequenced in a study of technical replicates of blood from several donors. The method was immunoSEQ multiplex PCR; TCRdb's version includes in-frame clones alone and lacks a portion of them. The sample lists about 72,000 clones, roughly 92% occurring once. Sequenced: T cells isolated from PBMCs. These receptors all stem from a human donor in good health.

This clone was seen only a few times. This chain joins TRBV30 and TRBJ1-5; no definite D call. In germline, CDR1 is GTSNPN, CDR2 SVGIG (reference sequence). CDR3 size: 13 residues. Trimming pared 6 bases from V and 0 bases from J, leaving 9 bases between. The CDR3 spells CACTATSNQPQHF. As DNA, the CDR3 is TGTGCCTGTACAGCTACTAGCAATCAGCCCCAGCATTTT.

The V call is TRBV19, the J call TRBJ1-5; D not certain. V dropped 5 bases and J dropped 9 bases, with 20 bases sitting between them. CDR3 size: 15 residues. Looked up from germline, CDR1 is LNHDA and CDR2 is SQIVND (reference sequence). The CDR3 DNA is TGTGCCAGTAGTGAAGTGGCGGATCTTAGATGGCCCCAGCATTTT. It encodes CASSEVADLRWPQHF. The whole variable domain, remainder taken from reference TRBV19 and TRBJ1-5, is DGGITQSPKYLFRKEGQNVTLSCEQNLNHDAMYWYRQDPGQGLRLIYYSQIVNDFQKGDIAEGYSVSREKKESFPLTVTSAQKNPTAFYLCASSEVADLRWPQHFGDGTRLSIL.

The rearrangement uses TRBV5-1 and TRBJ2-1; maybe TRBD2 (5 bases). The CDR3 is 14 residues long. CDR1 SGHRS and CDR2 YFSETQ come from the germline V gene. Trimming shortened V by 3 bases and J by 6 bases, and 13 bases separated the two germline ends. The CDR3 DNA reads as TGCGCCAGCAGCTACGACTACCTGATCAATGAGCAGTTCTTC. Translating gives CASSYDYLINEQFF.

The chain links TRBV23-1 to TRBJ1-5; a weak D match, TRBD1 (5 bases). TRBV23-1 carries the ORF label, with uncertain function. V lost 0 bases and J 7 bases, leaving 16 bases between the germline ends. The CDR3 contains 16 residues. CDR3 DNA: TGCGCCAGCAGTCAATCTTATTCGGGCAGGGCCCAGCCCCAGCATTTT. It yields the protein CASSQSYSGRAQPQHF.

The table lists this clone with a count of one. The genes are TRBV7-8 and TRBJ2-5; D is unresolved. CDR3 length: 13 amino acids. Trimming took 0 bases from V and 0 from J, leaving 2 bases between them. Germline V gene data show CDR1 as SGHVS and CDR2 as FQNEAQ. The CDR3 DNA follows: TGTGCCAGCAGCTTAGCCTACCAAGAGACCCAGTACTTC. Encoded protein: CASSLAYQETQYF.

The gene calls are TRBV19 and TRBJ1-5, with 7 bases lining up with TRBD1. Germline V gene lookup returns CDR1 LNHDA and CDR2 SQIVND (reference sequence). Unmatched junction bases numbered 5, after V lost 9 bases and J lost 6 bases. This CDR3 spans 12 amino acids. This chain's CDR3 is CASGDRAQPQHF. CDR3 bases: TGTGCCAGCGGTGACAGGGCTCAGCCCCAGCATTTT.

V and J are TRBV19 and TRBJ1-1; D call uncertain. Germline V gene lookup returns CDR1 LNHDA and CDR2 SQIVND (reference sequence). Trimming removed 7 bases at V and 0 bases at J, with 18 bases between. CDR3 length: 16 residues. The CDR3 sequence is CASTIGGSAVNTEAFF. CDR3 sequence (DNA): TGTGCCAGTACCATAGGAGGGTCAGCGGTGAACACTGAAGCTTTCTTT.

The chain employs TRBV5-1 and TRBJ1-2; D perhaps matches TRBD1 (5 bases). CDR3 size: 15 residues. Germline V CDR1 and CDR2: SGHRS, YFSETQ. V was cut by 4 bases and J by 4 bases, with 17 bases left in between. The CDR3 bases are TGCGCCAGCAGCGGCGGGACCCAGGGCGGCTATGGCTACACCTTC. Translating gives CASSGGTQGGYGYTF.

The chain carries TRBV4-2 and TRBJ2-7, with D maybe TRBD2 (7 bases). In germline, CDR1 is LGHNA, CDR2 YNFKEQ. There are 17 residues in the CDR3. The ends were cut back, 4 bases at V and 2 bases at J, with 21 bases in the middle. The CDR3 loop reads CASSPFKGGAEPYEQYF. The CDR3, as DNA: TGTGCCAGCAGCCCTTTCAAGGGGGGGGCCGAACCCTACGAGCAGTACTTC.

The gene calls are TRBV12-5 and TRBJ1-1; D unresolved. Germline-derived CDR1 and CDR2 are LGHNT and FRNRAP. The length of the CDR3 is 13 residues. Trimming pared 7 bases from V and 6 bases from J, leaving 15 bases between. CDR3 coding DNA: TGTGCTAGTGCCCTACCTGAACCTTCTGAAGCTTTCTTT. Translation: CASALPEPSEAFF.

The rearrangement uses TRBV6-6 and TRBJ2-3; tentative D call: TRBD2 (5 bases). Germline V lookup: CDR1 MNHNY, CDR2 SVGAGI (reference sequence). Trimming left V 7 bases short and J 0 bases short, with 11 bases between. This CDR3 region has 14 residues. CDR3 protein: CASILTGSTDTQYF. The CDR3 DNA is TGTGCCAGCATTCTAACGGGGAGCACAGATACGCAGTATTTT.

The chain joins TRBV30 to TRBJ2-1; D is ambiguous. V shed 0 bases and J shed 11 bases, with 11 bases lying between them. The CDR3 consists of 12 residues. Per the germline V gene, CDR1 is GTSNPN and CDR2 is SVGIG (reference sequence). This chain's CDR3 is CAWSVSPSKQFF. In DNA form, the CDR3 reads TGTGCCTGGAGTGTTTCCCCATCCAAGCAGTTCTTC. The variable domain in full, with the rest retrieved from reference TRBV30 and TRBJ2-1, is SQTIHQWPATLVQPVGSPLSLECTVEGTSNPNLYWYRQAAGRGLQLLFYSVGIGQISSEVPQNLSASRPQDRQFILSSKKLLLSDSGFYLCAWSVSPSKQFFGPGTRLTVL.

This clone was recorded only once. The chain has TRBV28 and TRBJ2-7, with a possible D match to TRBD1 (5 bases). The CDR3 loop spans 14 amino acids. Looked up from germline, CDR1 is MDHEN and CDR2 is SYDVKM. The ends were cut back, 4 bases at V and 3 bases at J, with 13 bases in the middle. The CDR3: CASSSLTESYEQYF. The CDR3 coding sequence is TGTGCCAGCAGTTCCCTGACAGAGAGCTACGAGCAGTACTTC.

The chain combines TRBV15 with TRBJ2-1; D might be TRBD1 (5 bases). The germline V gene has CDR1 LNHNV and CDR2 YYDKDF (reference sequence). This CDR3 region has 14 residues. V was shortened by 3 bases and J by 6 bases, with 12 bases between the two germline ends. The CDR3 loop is CATSRLRVGNEQFF. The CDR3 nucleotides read TGTGCCACCAGCAGGCTCAGGGTGGGCAATGAGCAGTTCTTC.

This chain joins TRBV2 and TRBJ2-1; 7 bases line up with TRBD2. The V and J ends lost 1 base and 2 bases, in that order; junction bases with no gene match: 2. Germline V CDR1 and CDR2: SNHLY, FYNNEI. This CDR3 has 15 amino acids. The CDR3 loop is CASSEVAGAYNEQFF. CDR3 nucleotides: TGTGCCAGCAGTGAAGTAGCGGGCGCCTACAATGAGCAGTTCTTC.

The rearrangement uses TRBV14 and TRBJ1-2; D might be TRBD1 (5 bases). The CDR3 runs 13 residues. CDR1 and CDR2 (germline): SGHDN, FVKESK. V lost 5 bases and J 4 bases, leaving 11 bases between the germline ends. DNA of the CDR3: TGTGCCAGCAGCGGGGCAGGGCGCTATGGCTACACCTTC. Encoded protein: CASSGAGRYGYTF.

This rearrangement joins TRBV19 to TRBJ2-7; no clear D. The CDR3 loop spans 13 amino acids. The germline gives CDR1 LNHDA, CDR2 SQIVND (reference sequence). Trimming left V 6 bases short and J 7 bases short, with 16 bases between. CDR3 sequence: CASRPNGYEEQYF. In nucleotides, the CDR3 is TGTGCCAGTAGGCCGAATGGTTACGAGGAGCAGTACTTC.

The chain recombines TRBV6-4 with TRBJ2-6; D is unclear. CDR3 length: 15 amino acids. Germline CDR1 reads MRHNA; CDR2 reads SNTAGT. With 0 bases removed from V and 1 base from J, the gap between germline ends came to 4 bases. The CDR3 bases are TGTGCCAGCAGTGACTCGAGTTCTGGGGCCAACGTCCTGACTTTC. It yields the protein CASSDSSSGANVLTF.

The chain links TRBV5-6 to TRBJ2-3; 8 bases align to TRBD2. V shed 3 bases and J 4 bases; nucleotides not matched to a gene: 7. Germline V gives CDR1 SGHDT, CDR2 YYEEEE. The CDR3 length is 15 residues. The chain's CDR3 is CASSYKTSAADTQYF. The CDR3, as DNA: TGTGCCAGCAGCTACAAGACTAGCGCGGCAGATACGCAGTATTTT.

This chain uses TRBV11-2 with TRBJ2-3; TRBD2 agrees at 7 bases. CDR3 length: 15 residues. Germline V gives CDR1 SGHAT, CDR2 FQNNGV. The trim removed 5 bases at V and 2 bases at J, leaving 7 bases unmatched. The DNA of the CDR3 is TGTGCCAGCAGCAATGTAGCGGGCATCACAGATACGCAGTATTTT. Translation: CASSNVAGITDTQYF.

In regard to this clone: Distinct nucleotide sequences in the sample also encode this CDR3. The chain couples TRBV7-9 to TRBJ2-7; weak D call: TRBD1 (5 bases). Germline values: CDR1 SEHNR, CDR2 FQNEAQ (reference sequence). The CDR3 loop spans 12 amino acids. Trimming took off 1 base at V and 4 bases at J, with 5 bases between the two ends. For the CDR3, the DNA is TGTGCCAGCAGCTTAGGACAGTACGAGCAGTACTTC. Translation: CASSLGQYEQYF.

In DNA, the CDR3 is TGTGCCAGCAGCTTAGACGGAGGCCTGGGCTACGAGCAGTACTTC. As protein: CASSLDGGLGYEQYF. This chain links TRBV7-3 with TRBJ2-7; tentatively, D is TRBD2 (5 bases). The germline V gene encodes CDR1 SGHTA and CDR2 FQGTGA. Trimming removed 2 bases at V and 3 bases at J, with 14 bases between. The length of the CDR3 is 15 residues. Looking up the rest from reference TRBV7-3 and TRBJ2-7 gives the full variable domain: GAGVSQTPSNKVTEKGKYVELRCDPISGHTALYWYRQSLGQGPEFLIYFQGTGAADDSGLPNDRFFAVRPEGSVSTLKIQRTERGDSAVYLCASSLDGGLGYEQYFGPGTRLTVT.

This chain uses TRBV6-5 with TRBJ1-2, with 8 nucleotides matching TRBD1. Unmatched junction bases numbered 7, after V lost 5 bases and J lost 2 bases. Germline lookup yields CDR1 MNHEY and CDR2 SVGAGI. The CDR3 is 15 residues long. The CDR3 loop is CASSPGTGANYGYTF. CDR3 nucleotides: TGTGCCAGCAGTCCCGGGACAGGAGCGAACTATGGCTACACCTTC.

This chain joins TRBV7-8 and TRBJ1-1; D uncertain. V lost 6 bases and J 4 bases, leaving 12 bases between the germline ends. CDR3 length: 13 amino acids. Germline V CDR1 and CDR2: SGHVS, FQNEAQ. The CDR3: CASSTSGRTEAFF. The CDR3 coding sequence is TGTGCCAGCAGTACCTCGGGTCGCACTGAAGCTTTCTTT.

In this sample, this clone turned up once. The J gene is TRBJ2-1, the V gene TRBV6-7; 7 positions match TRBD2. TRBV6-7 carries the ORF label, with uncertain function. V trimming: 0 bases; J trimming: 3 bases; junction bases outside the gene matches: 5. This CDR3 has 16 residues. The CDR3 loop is CASSYSLGGSYNEQFF. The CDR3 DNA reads TGTGCCAGCAGTTACTCGCTTGGCGGGAGCTACAATGAGCAGTTCTTC.

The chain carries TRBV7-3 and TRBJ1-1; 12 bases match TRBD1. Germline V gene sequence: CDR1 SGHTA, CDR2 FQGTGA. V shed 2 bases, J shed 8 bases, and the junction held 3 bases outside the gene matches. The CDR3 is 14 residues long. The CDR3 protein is CASSLGTGGMEAFF. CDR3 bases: TGTGCCAGCAGCTTAGGGACAGGGGGCATGGAAGCTTTCTTT.

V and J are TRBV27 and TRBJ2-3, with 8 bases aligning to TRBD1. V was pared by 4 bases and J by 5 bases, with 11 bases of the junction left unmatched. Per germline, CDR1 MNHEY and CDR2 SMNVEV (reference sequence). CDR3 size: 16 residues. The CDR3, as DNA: TGTGCCAGCAGTTCCCTCCCCAGGACAGGGAGAGATACGCAGTATTTT. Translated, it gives CASSSLPRTGRDTQYF.

The CDR3 region is CATSERATYEQYF. CDR3 DNA sequence: TGTGCCACCTCGGAGCGGGCGACCTACGAGCAGTACTTC. The chain uses TRBV2 and TRBJ2-7; possibly TRBD2 for D (6 bases). Germline values: CDR1 SNHLY, CDR2 FYNNEI. V was trimmed by 10 bases and J by 2 bases, leaving 15 bases between them. The CDR3 is made up of 13 amino acids.